The clone carrying this TCR beta chain was picked up a small number of times. This CDR3 is 15 amino acids long. Germline CDR1 and CDR2: GTSNPN and SVGIG (reference sequence). Trimming pared 3 bases from V and 0 bases from J, leaving 12 bases between. The source of the sample is a study of cytomegalovirus exposure and HLA in healthy donors. It was with 60 Vbeta and 13 Jbeta primers that the PCR ran. The repertoire was sequenced with immunoSEQ multiplex PCR; TCRdb's copy has only in-frame clones and lacks some. The sample holds about 100,000 clones, approximately 85% seen once. Sequences were obtained from PBMCs. This receptor was taken from a man aged 30-40 years in good health and CMV-seronegative. V usage is TRBV30 and J usage is TRBJ1-3; tentatively, D is TRBD1 (5 bases). CDR3: CAWSIGGTSGNTIYF. The CDR3 region has the DNA TGTGCCTGGAGCATAGGAGGGACCTCTGGAAACACCATATATTTT.